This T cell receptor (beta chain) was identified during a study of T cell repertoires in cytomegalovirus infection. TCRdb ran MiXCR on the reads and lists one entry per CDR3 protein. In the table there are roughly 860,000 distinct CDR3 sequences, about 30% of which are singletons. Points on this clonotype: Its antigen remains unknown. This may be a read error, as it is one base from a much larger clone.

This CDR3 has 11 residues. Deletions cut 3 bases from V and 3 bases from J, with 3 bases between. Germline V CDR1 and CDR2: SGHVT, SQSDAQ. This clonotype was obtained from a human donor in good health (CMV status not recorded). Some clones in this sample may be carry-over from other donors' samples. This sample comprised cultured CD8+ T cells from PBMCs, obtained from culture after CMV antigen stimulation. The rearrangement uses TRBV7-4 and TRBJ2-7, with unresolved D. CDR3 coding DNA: TGTGCCAGCAGCTTCGACTACGAGCAGTACTTC. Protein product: CASSFDYEQYF.